The 13 T cell receptor beta chains listed next were all sequenced from one sample in a study of control samples from healthy donors and cancer patients. Method: immunoSEQ multiplex PCR; TCRdb's copy keeps in-frame clones and lacks some. The table shows about 79,000 clones, with 80% to 95% occurring only once. The sequenced sample consisted of PBMCs. All receptors derive from a woman between 40 and 55 years old with lung cancer.

The V and J genes are TRBV3-1 (or the pseudogene TRBV3-2) and TRBJ1-1; perhaps TRBD1 as D (5 bases). CDR3 length: 14 amino acids. V gave up 0 bases and J gave up 4 bases, with 9 bases separating them. Per the germline V gene, CDR1 is LGHDT and CDR2 is YNNKEL (reference sequence). The DNA for the CDR3 is TGTGCCAGCAGCCAAGATGGGGGGATCACTGAAGCTTTCTTT. This gives the protein CASSQDGGITEAFF.

This chain links TRBV28 with TRBJ2-3, with 9 bases fitting TRBD1. This CDR3 is 17 amino acids long. Trimming at V came to 7 bases and at J to 2 bases, leaving 13 bases not matched to a gene. The germline gives CDR1 MDHEN, CDR2 SYDVKM. CDR3 bases: TGTGCCAGCATGCCGACTACGGGACAGGGAACCACAGATACGCAGTATTTT. Protein: CASMPTTGQGTTDTQYF.

The gene calls are TRBV7-8 and TRBJ2-2; D is possibly TRBD1 (6 bases). The CDR3 is 16 amino acids. The ends were cut back, 0 bases at V and 0 bases at J, with 8 bases in the middle. Germline assignment: CDR1 SGHVS and CDR2 FQNEAQ. The CDR3 loop is CASSLAGQSNTGELFF. The DNA for the CDR3 is TGTGCCAGCAGCTTAGCTGGACAGTCGAACACCGGGGAGCTGTTTTTT.

The chain employs TRBV5-1 and TRBJ1-3; D gene unclear. CDR1 and CDR2 (germline): SGHRS, YFSETQ. Trimming stripped 4 bases from V and 4 bases from J, with 18 bases between. The CDR3 contains 16 residues. The CDR3 loop reads CASSIGGFGSGNTIYF. DNA of the CDR3: TGCGCCAGCAGCATTGGCGGGTTCGGGTCCGGAAACACCATATATTTT.

The rearrangement joins TRBV5-1 to TRBJ2-7, with D tentatively TRBD1 or TRBD2 (5 bases each). This CDR3 has 18 amino acids. V gave up 1 base and J gave up 0 bases, with 20 bases separating them. CDR1 SGHRS and CDR2 YFSETQ come from the germline V gene. In DNA form, the CDR3 reads TGCGCCAGCAGCTTGCGGGCAGGGCTAGCCCTCAGCTCCTACGAGCAGTACTTC. Translation: CASSLRAGLALSSYEQYF.

This sequence joins TRBV10-3 and TRBJ1-1; possibly TRBD1 for D (5 bases). Germline V gene data show CDR1 as ENHRY and CDR2 as SYGVKD. CDR3 length: 13 amino acids. Deletions cut 9 bases from V and 1 base from J, with 12 bases between. In nucleotides, the CDR3 is TGTGCCATGAAACAACAGGAGAACACTGAAGCTTTCTTT. Its translation is CAMKQQENTEAFF.

The chain joins TRBV2 to TRBJ2-2; D might be TRBD1 (6 bases). Germline loops: CDR1 SNHLY, CDR2 FYNNEI. Trimming stripped 6 bases from V and 1 base from J, with 9 bases between. The CDR3 extends over 14 amino acids. The CDR3 sequence: CASRTDRNTGELFF. CDR3 DNA sequence: TGTGCCAGCAGGACGGACAGGAACACCGGGGAGCTGTTTTTT.

DNA for the CDR3: TGTGCCAGTAGTCCTCGGACAGGGGTTACCAAAAACATTCAGTACTTC. Translation gives CASSPRTGVTKNIQYF. The chain has TRBV19 and TRBJ2-4; 9 bases map to TRBD1. The V segment lost 5 bases and the J segment 2 bases; nucleotides outside the gene matches: 7. This CDR3 region has 16 residues. CDR1 LNHDA and CDR2 SQIVND come from the germline V gene (reference sequence). Complete variable domain (other parts from reference TRBV19 and TRBJ2-4): DGGITQSPKYLFRKEGQNVTLSCEQNLNHDAMYWYRQDPGQGLRLIYYSQIVNDFQKGDIAEGYSVSREKKESFPLTVTSAQKNPTAFYLCASSPRTGVTKNIQYFGAGTRLSVL.

This clone came up a few times. The gene calls are TRBV7-2 and TRBJ1-1; D gene ambiguous. The germline gives CDR1 SGHTA, CDR2 FQGNSA. The CDR3 is made up of 14 amino acids. With 5 bases removed from V and 1 base from J, the gap between germline ends came to 11 bases. The CDR3 nucleotides read TGTGCCAGCAGCCCCTCCACGGAGAACACTGAAGCTTTCTTT. Its translation: CASSPSTENTEAFF.

This clone was counted a single time. The CDR3 here is CAWSRTGGTEAFF. The CDR3, as DNA: TGTGCCTGGAGCCGGACAGGGGGCACTGAAGCTTTCTTT. The genes are TRBV30 and TRBJ1-1, with 10 bases identical to TRBD1. Looked up from germline, CDR1 is GTSNPN and CDR2 is SVGIG (reference sequence). Trimming removed 3 bases from V and 4 bases from J; junction bases left unmatched: 2. This CDR3 is built from 13 residues.

This chain joins TRBV19 and TRBJ2-1; 11 bases are a match to TRBD2. Trimming cost V 2 bases and J 9 bases; bases outside gene matches: 6. Germline CDR1 reads LNHDA; CDR2 reads SQIVND (reference sequence). The CDR3 length is 15 residues. The CDR3 bases are TGTGCCAGTAGTATATATAGCGGGGGGGTCGGTGAGCAGTTCTTC. Amino acid sequence: CASSIYSGGVGEQFF.

V usage is TRBV9 and J usage is TRBJ1-3; D gene ambiguous. The CDR3 has 17 residues. The V end was cut by 0 bases, the J end by 4 bases, with 17 bases between. Germline CDR1 reads SGDLS; CDR2 reads YYNGEE. In DNA form, the CDR3 reads TGTGCCAGCAGCGTAGTGGTGGGGTCCGGCTCCGGAAACACCATATATTTT. Translated, it gives CASSVVVGSGSGNTIYF.

This chain joins TRBV15 and TRBJ2-3; 9 bases agree with TRBD1. In germline, CDR1 is LNHNV, CDR2 YYDKDF (reference sequence). The ends lost 4 bases at V and 4 bases at J; junction bases unmatched: 6. This CDR3 has 15 amino acids. CDR3 region: CATSIGTGSSDTQYF. CDR3 DNA: TGTGCCACCAGCATAGGGACAGGGTCATCAGATACGCAGTATTTT.